What follows describes a single TCR beta chain. Its matching antigen is unknown. This specimen comes from a study of T-cell memory formation after mild COVID-19. The overall study: TCR clusters were mostly confined to one donor each.

TCRdb ran MiXCR on the 5' RACE reads and lists one entry per CDR3 protein. The sample yields some 490,000 distinct CDR3 sequences, roughly 20% seen once. Study-wide findings and caveats: Confirmation of SARS-CoV-2 specificity was lacking for second-wave clones peaking day 37. Contracting CD8+ clones were enriched in EMRA, CD4+ mainly in CM and EM.

The material sequenced was PBMCs or a T cell subset sorted from them (not recorded which). The sequence was obtained from an adult woman who had mild COVID-19 (a few samples of this study predate the infection). Cell type and time point are not known.

The CDR3 here is CASSLDGSPNTEAFF. CDR3 bases: TGCGCCAGCAGCTTGGACGGCTCCCCGAACACTGAAGCTTTCTTT. The rearrangement links TRBV5-1 to TRBJ1-1; unclear D gene. The CDR3 consists of 15 residues. Germline V lookup: CDR1 SGHRS, CDR2 YFSETQ. V was clipped by 0 bases and J by 1 base, with 10 bases between them. The whole variable domain, filled in from reference TRBV5-1 and TRBJ1-1, reads KAGVTQTPRYLIKTRGQQVTLSCSPISGHRSVSWYQQTPGQGLQFLFEYFSETQRNKGNFPGRFSGRQFSNSRSEMNVSTLELGDSALYLCASSLDGSPNTEAFFGQGTRLTVV.